The 30 T cell receptor beta chains presented below share a single source sample, sequenced in a study of CD8 T cells in ankylosing spondylitis. General study points: Ankylosing spondylitis blood seemed to carry a telltale TCR beta motif made of eight highly homologous variants.

Antigen specificity for these receptors is unknown. TCRdb re-analysed the 5' RACE reads in MiXCR, keeping a single row per CDR3 protein. The profile shows about 440,000 distinct CDR3 sequences, 17% of them singletons. Sequencing used blood, either unsorted or a sorted T cell fraction (not recorded which). All receptors come from a male donor with ankylosing spondylitis.

This clonotype was seen a handful of times. The chain links TRBV29-1 to TRBJ2-4; 11 nucleotides agree with TRBD1. The CDR3 length is 18 residues. Germline V CDR1 and CDR2: SQVTM, ANQGSEA. Unmatched junction bases numbered 12, after V lost 4 bases and J lost 1 base. CDR3 nucleotides: TGCAGCGTTGCCCCTGGGACAGGGGGTTGGTCGGCCAAAAACATTCAGTACTTC. Translated, it gives CSVAPGTGGWSAKNIQYF.

This sequence joins TRBV20-1 and TRBJ1-5, with 10 bases identical to TRBD1. Germline V lookup: CDR1 DFQATT, CDR2 SNEGSKA (reference sequence). V gave up 3 bases and J gave up 6 bases; unmatched junction bases: 8. The CDR3 consists of 15 residues. The DNA of the CDR3 is TGCAGTGCTAGCGGGACAGGGGTTATGACTCAGCCCCAGCATTTT. Protein: CSASGTGVMTQPQHF.

This clonotype was observed many times. V and J are TRBV12-3 or TRBV12-4 and TRBJ1-2; unclear D gene. The CDR3 contains 12 residues. V was clipped by 6 bases and J by 2 bases, with 7 bases between them. Written as DNA, the CDR3 is TGTGCCAGCAGCCCTTCCAACTATGGCTACACCTTC. It translates to CASSPSNYGYTF.

V and J are TRBV20-1 and TRBJ2-5, with 14 bases fitting TRBD2. The CDR3 has 16 amino acids. Germline V CDR1 and CDR2: DFQATT, SNEGSKA (reference sequence). V shed 1 base, J shed 5 bases, and the junction held 6 bases outside the gene matches. CDR3 sequence (DNA): TGCAGTGCTAGAGGGGAGACTAGCGGGGGGGCGGAGACCCAGTACTTC. Translating gives CSARGETSGGAETQYF.

This clonotype has at least ten counts. This chain uses TRBV6-6 with TRBJ1-6; D gene unclear. The V and J ends lost 4 bases and 6 bases respectively, with 10 bases between them. Germline values: CDR1 MNHNY, CDR2 SVGAGI (reference sequence). This CDR3 spans 14 amino acids. For the CDR3, the DNA is TGTGCCAGCAGTTGGGTCGAGGGTAATTCACCCCTCCACTTT. This encodes CASSWVEGNSPLHF.

V is TRBV3-1 and J is TRBJ2-2; 7 bases map to TRBD1. Trimming took 3 bases from V and 2 from J; bases not matched to a gene: 3. Germline values: CDR1 LGHDT, CDR2 YNNKEL (reference sequence). CDR3 length: 15 amino acids. The CDR3 sequence: CASSQTGFNTGELFF. CDR3 sequence (DNA): TGTGCCAGCAGCCAGACAGGGTTCAACACCGGGGAGCTGTTTTTT.

This clonotype was seen more than once but under ten times. This chain links TRBV18 with TRBJ2-1; D may be TRBD2 (6 bases). The germline V gene encodes CDR1 KGHSH and CDR2 LQKENI. V lost 3 bases to trimming and J lost 4 bases, with 7 bases between them. The CDR3 extends over 13 amino acids. The CDR3 sequence is CASSPAGYNEQFF. DNA for the CDR3: TGTGCCAGCTCACCGGCGGGATACAATGAGCAGTTCTTC.

The chain is built from TRBV7-2 and TRBJ1-2; no definite D call. CDR3 length equals 14 residues. V lost 4 bases, J lost 2 bases, and 11 bases lay in between. Germline V lookup: CDR1 SGHTA, CDR2 FQGNSA. CDR3 bases: TGTGCCAGCAGCTCCCGAGCGGGGAACTATGGCTACACCTTC. Translated, it gives CASSSRAGNYGYTF.

There are a few counts of this clonotype. V is TRBV10-3 and J is TRBJ1-6; 8 nucleotides align to TRBD1. The CDR3 contains 16 residues. Trimming cost V 5 bases and J 8 bases; bases outside gene matches: 11. CDR1 and CDR2 from the germline V gene are ENHRY and SYGVKD. CDR3 DNA sequence: TGTGCCATCAGTCGGGGGAAGACAGGGGTTGATTCACCCCTCCACTTT. Protein sequence: CAISRGKTGVDSPLHF.

The chain links TRBV20-1 to TRBJ1-1; 7 bases fit TRBD1. The V gene's germline CDR1 is DFQATT and CDR2 SNEGSKA (reference sequence). The CDR3 runs 13 residues. V was clipped by 6 bases and J by 4 bases; unmatched bases: 8. The CDR3 coding sequence is TGCAGTGCAAGACAGGGAGGGAGCACTGAAGCTTTCTTT. Protein product: CSARQGGSTEAFF.

The chain combines TRBV5-1 with TRBJ1-3; D gene unclear. Trimming removed 4 bases at V and 2 bases at J, with 16 bases between. The germline V gene encodes CDR1 SGHRS and CDR2 YFSETQ. CDR3 length: 16 amino acids. The CDR3 loop reads CASSTYPSVPGNTIYF. CDR3 bases: TGCGCCAGCAGCACCTACCCCTCGGTGCCTGGAAACACCATATATTTT.

V is TRBV7-9 and J is TRBJ2-2, with D maybe TRBD1 (6 bases). The CDR3 has 16 amino acids. V lost 5 bases, J lost 10 bases, and 23 bases lay in between. Per germline, CDR1 SEHNR and CDR2 FQNEAQ (reference sequence). This CDR3 reads CASSATRPRGGEELFF. CDR3 in DNA: TGTGCCAGCAGCGCGACCCGGCCCAGAGGGGGTGAGGAGCTGTTTTTT.

Only a few counts were recorded for this clonotype. V and J are TRBV18 and TRBJ2-3, with 8 bases fitting TRBD2. This CDR3 comprises 16 residues. The ends lost 2 bases at V and 2 bases at J; junction bases unmatched: 6. Germline values: CDR1 KGHSH, CDR2 LQKENI. The DNA of the CDR3 is TGTGCCAGCTCACCAGTCCCGCGGGGGGCCACAGATACGCAGTATTTT. The encoded protein is CASSPVPRGATDTQYF.

The table lists this clonotype with a few counts. The genes are TRBV11-2 and TRBJ1-4; TRBD1 agrees at 8 bases. Trimming removed 2 bases from V and 4 bases from J; junction bases left unmatched: 6. Germline V gives CDR1 SGHAT, CDR2 FQNNGV. This CDR3 contains 16 residues. The CDR3 region is CASSLLLTGGNEKLFF. The CDR3 DNA reads TGTGCCAGCAGCTTATTGCTCACAGGGGGTAATGAAAAACTGTTTTTT.

The J gene is TRBJ2-3, the V gene TRBV24-1, with D possibly matching TRBD1 (6 bases). CDR1 KGHDR and CDR2 SFDVKD come from the germline V gene. The V end was cut by 8 bases, the J end by 2 bases, with 13 bases between. The CDR3 runs to 14 residues. The CDR3 nucleotides are TGTGCCACCAAGGGGTGGGACACCACAGATACGCAGTATTTT. Translation: CATKGWDTTDTQYF.

The chain is built from TRBV7-9 and TRBJ2-3; D gene unclear. CDR1 is SEHNR, CDR2 FQNEAQ, per germline (reference sequence). The V end was cut by 4 bases, the J end by 0 bases, with 11 bases between. This CDR3 has 15 amino acids. Written as DNA, the CDR3 is TGTGCCAGCAGCTCTCTCATTGAGAGCACAGATACGCAGTATTTT. It encodes CASSSLIESTDTQYF.

The rearrangement links TRBV5-1 to TRBJ2-7; no definite D call. Germline CDR1 SGHRS, CDR2 YFSETQ. Trimming removed 0 bases from V and 0 bases from J, with 7 bases in between. This CDR3 has 14 amino acids. CDR3: CASSLGATSYEQYF. The CDR3 DNA follows: TGCGCCAGCAGCTTGGGGGCCACCTCCTACGAGCAGTACTTC.

V usage is TRBV18 and J usage is TRBJ2-1; D call uncertain. The CDR3 runs 18 residues. Germline values: CDR1 KGHSH, CDR2 LQKENI. Deletions cut 0 bases from V and 4 bases from J, with 19 bases between. CDR3 sequence: CASSPPLPVPAGYNEQFF. CDR3 DNA sequence: TGTGCCAGCTCACCACCTCTCCCAGTCCCTGCCGGGTACAATGAGCAGTTCTTC.

The V gene is TRBV2, the J gene TRBJ2-1; D is unclear. Germline CDR1 SNHLY, CDR2 FYNNEI. There are 13 residues in the CDR3. Trimming took 0 bases from V and 8 from J, leaving 8 bases between them. The CDR3 here is CASSEARRHEQFF. Here the CDR3 DNA reads TGTGCCAGCAGTGAAGCGCGACGGCATGAGCAGTTCTTC.

A few counts support this clonotype. The chain is built from TRBV27 and TRBJ2-7, with D perhaps matching TRBD2 (7 bases). The CDR3 is made up of 15 amino acids. Trimming took 4 bases from V and 3 from J, leaving 16 bases between them. Germline V gene lookup returns CDR1 MNHEY and CDR2 SMNVEV (reference sequence). CDR3 amino acids: CASSSARGLFYEQYF. For the CDR3, the DNA is TGTGCCAGCAGTTCGGCGCGGGGGCTTTTCTACGAGCAGTACTTC.

There are many counts of this clonotype. The chain recombines TRBV6-1 with TRBJ2-7; TRBD2 aligns across 9 bases. The CDR3 is 14 residues long. Unmatched junction bases numbered 3, after V lost 3 bases and J lost 3 bases. CDR1 is MNHNS, CDR2 SASEGT, per germline. The CDR3 nucleotides read TGTGCCAGCAGTGAGATTAGCGGGGGCTACGAGCAGTACTTC. Translation: CASSEISGGYEQYF.

V usage is TRBV20-1 and J usage is TRBJ1-2, with D uncertain. The germline V and J ends were trimmed by 5 bases and 8 bases, with 18 bases remaining between them. This CDR3 is 13 amino acids long. CDR1 and CDR2 (germline): DFQATT, SNEGSKA (reference sequence). CDR3: CSAPRPLTAGYTF. Here the CDR3 DNA reads TGCAGTGCTCCCCGACCCCTCACGGCAGGCTACACCTTC.

This clonotype was recorded at least ten times. This chain joins TRBV29-1 and TRBJ1-1, with D unresolved. Germline assignment: CDR1 SQVTM and CDR2 ANQGSEA. Trimming pared 1 base from V and 1 base from J, leaving 10 bases between. The CDR3 is made up of 14 amino acids. DNA for the CDR3: TGCAGCGTTGAAGTCTCCACCGCGAACACTGAAGCTTTCTTT. This sequence encodes CSVEVSTANTEAFF.

This clonotype showed up just a few times. The genes are TRBV29-1 and TRBJ2-1; 7 nucleotides agree with TRBD2. The CDR3 totals 13 residues. Trimming at V came to 4 bases and at J to 7 bases, leaving 7 bases not matched to a gene. Germline assignment: CDR1 SQVTM and CDR2 ANQGSEA. CDR3 region: CSVGGEGNNEQFF. The CDR3 region has the DNA TGCAGCGTTGGGGGGGAGGGGAATAATGAGCAGTTCTTC.

V usage is TRBV6-6 and J usage is TRBJ2-5; no firm D call. The CDR3 contains 12 residues. V lost 4 bases, J lost 4 bases, and 7 bases lay in between. Germline-derived CDR1 and CDR2 are MNHNY and SVGAGI (reference sequence). The CDR3 loop reads CASSLYTETQYF. CDR3 in DNA: TGTGCCAGCAGTTTGTACACAGAGACCCAGTACTTC.

The chain couples TRBV28 to TRBJ1-2; 8 nucleotides match TRBD1. The CDR3 has 15 residues. Losses at the gene ends were 8 bases for V and 2 bases for J; bases not matched to a gene: 10. Germline CDR1 and CDR2: MDHEN and SYDVKM. CDR3 bases: TGTGCCAGCCAGGGGCAGGGGGCTTTGAACTATGGCTACACCTTC. It codes for CASQGQGALNYGYTF.

This clonotype turned up a few times. The rearrangement joins TRBV20-1 to TRBJ1-6; a weak D match, TRBD1 (5 bases). There are 13 residues in the CDR3. Germline V gene data show CDR1 as DFQATT and CDR2 as SNEGSKA (reference sequence). V lost 5 bases and J lost 6, with 11 bases in between. The CDR3 reads CSAGEQVNSPLHF. The CDR3 bases are TGCAGTGCTGGGGAACAGGTTAATTCACCCCTCCACTTT.

This clonotype was seen only a few times. V gene TRBV2 combines with J gene TRBJ1-1, with 8 bases aligning to TRBD1. Germline V CDR1 and CDR2: SNHLY, FYNNEI. This CDR3 comprises 15 residues. J was trimmed by 5 bases and V by 7 bases; bases with no gene match: 12. The CDR3: CASISDRGQGTEAFF. The CDR3 bases are TGTGCCAGCATATCTGACAGGGGACAAGGGACTGAAGCTTTCTTT.

The chain combines TRBV12-3 or TRBV12-4 with TRBJ2-3; 9 nucleotides line up with TRBD2. Trimming at V came to 6 bases and at J to 0 bases, leaving 16 bases not matched to a gene. The CDR3 length is 19 residues. CDR3 nucleotide sequence: TGTGCCAGCAGCCGCCATACTAGCGGGCAGATCAGGAGCACAGATACGCAGTATTTT. Protein sequence: CASSRHTSGQIRSTDTQYF.

V gene TRBV4-2 combines with J gene TRBJ2-7, with a weak D call TRBD2 (5 bases). Trimming left V 2 bases short and J 6 bases short, with 14 bases between. The germline gives CDR1 LGHNA, CDR2 YNFKEQ. The CDR3 covers 14 residues. The CDR3 reads CASSQTRRRPEQYF. Here the CDR3 DNA reads TGTGCCAGCAGCCAAACTAGAAGGCGCCCCGAGCAGTACTTC.